Presented here are 27 T cell receptor beta chains from one specimen sequenced in a study of neurological immune-mediated disorders. TCRdb fed the 5' RACE reads into MiXCR, producing one record per CDR3 protein. Here the sample spans just under 20,000 distinct CDR3 sequences, approximately 7.9% being singletons. The material sequenced was CD8+ T cells from blood. Every receptor here comes from a woman in her twenties or thirties with HTLV-1-associated myelopathy (HAM/TSP).

This clonotype occurred many times. This sequence joins TRBV10-3 and TRBJ2-1; TRBD2 might be the D (6 bases). Trimming took 4 bases from V and 0 from J, leaving 10 bases between them. The CDR3 covers 15 residues. CDR1 is ENHRY, CDR2 SYGVKD, per germline. DNA for the CDR3: TGTGCCATCAGTGGGGGCGGGAACTCCTACAATGAGCAGTTCTTC. This gives the protein CAISGGGNSYNEQFF.

This clonotype was detected ten times or more. The chain combines TRBV15 with TRBJ2-3, with D unclear. Trimming left V 3 bases short and J 2 bases short, with 3 bases between. The CDR3 sequence is 12 residues long. CDR1 LNHNV and CDR2 YYDKDF come from the germline V gene (reference sequence). CDR3 sequence: CATSSYTDTQYF. CDR3 DNA sequence: TGTGCCACCAGCAGTTACACAGATACGCAGTATTTT.

This clonotype came up many times. The V call is TRBV3-1, the J call TRBJ1-3; no reliable D call. V was cut by 4 bases and J by 0 bases, with 10 bases left in between. This CDR3 spans 15 amino acids. The germline gives CDR1 LGHDT, CDR2 YNNKEL (reference sequence). The chain's CDR3 is CASSLGLSSGNTIYF. CDR3 sequence (DNA): TGTGCCAGCAGCCTTGGATTAAGCTCTGGAAACACCATATATTTT.

This clonotype has ten or more counts. The rearrangement uses TRBV5-1 and TRBJ2-7, with 9 bases identical to TRBD2. The germline V gene encodes CDR1 SGHRS and CDR2 YFSETQ. Unmatched junction bases numbered 9, after V lost 4 bases and J lost 4 bases. The CDR3 is made up of 15 amino acids. The CDR3 DNA reads TGCGCCAGCAGCCATGCTAGCGGGACTTTATACGAGCAGTACTTC. Its translation is CASSHASGTLYEQYF.

This clonotype was seen at least ten times. In DNA form, the CDR3 reads TGTGCCAGCAGTTTATCGGAAGAGGTCCTGGCTCATGAGCAGTTCTTC. Translated: CASSLSEEVLAHEQFF. V is TRBV27 and J is TRBJ2-1; D gene uncertain. Trimming shortened V by 0 bases and J by 8 bases, and 17 bases separated the two germline ends. Germline V CDR1 and CDR2: MNHEY, SMNVEV (reference sequence). This CDR3 region has 16 residues.

This clonotype was counted ten times or more. The genes are TRBV7-2 and TRBJ2-1; D may be TRBD2 (5 bases). V lost 2 bases to trimming and J lost 5 bases, with 7 bases between them. This CDR3 has 13 residues. Germline V gene sequence: CDR1 SGHTA, CDR2 FQGNSA. The CDR3 spells CASSLWENNEQFF. The CDR3 DNA sequence: TGTGCCAGCAGCTTATGGGAGAACAATGAGCAGTTCTTC.

This clonotype was detected ten times or more. The chain is built from TRBV20-1 and TRBJ2-7, with 10 bases aligning to TRBD1. J was trimmed by 5 bases and V by 7 bases; bases with no gene match: 5. The CDR3 runs to 12 residues. The germline CDR1 and CDR2 sequences are DFQATT and SNEGSKA (reference sequence). CDR3 amino acids: CSVSTGGNEQYF. The CDR3 DNA reads as TGCAGTGTCTCGACAGGGGGCAACGAGCAGTACTTC.

This clonotype was detected many times. The chain recombines TRBV11-2 with TRBJ1-1, with D unresolved. The germline V and J ends were trimmed by 1 base and 10 bases, with 10 bases remaining between them. CDR1 is SGHAT and CDR2 is FQNNGV in the germline V gene. There are 12 residues in the CDR3. The CDR3 region has the DNA TGTGCCAGCAGCTTAGCGGGCTTAGGAGCTTTCTTT. Protein: CASSLAGLGAFF.

In this sample, this clonotype turned up many times. The chain is built from TRBV27 and TRBJ1-2; no reliable D call. The CDR3 sequence is 13 residues long. V was cut by 4 bases and J by 5 bases, with 11 bases left in between. From germline, CDR1 is MNHEY and CDR2 SMNVEV (reference sequence). CDR3 DNA: TGTGCCAGCAGTTCCGGGGTAGGATATGGCTACACCTTC. It translates to CASSSGVGYGYTF.

This clonotype has ten or more counts. The V call is TRBV7-9, the J call TRBJ1-6; no definite D call. This CDR3 contains 14 residues. Germline V CDR1 and CDR2: SEHNR, FQNEAQ (reference sequence). The V end was cut by 2 bases, the J end by 3 bases, with 5 bases between. The CDR3, as DNA: TGTGCCAGCAGCTTAAGCCTCTATAATTCACCCCTCCACTTT. Translated: CASSLSLYNSPLHF.

This clonotype was recorded at least ten times. The J gene is TRBJ2-2, the V gene TRBV20-1; D is perhaps TRBD1 (6 bases). This CDR3 region has 18 residues. The germline V and J ends were trimmed by 5 bases and 6 bases, with 28 bases remaining between them. The germline V gene has CDR1 DFQATT and CDR2 SNEGSKA (reference sequence). This CDR3 is CSAEGVPAGKRLAGELFF. The DNA of the CDR3 is TGCAGTGCTGAGGGGGTTCCGGCAGGGAAACGATTAGCCGGGGAGCTGTTTTTT.

In this sample, this clonotype turned up many times. The rearrangement links TRBV5-1 to TRBJ1-2; 12 nucleotides line up with TRBD1. CDR1 and CDR2 from the germline V gene are SGHRS and YFSETQ. The CDR3 runs 16 residues. V was clipped by 2 bases and J by 4 bases; unmatched bases: 6. CDR3 in amino acids: CASSFTRDRGLYGYTF. The CDR3 coding sequence is TGCGCCAGCAGCTTCACCCGGGACAGGGGGCTCTATGGCTACACCTTC.

At least ten counts were recorded for this clonotype. The rearrangement joins TRBV7-2 to TRBJ2-2; no firm D call. Trimming took off 1 base at V and 4 bases at J, with 7 bases between the two ends. CDR1 is SGHTA and CDR2 is FQGNSA in the germline V gene. This CDR3 has 14 residues. CDR3 in DNA: TGTGCCAGCAGCTTAGTAATTTTCACCGGGGAGCTGTTTTTT. Translated: CASSLVIFTGELFF.

This clonotype occurred many times. The chain has TRBV6-5 and TRBJ1-1, with D hard to call. V dropped 10 bases and J dropped 3 bases, with 21 bases sitting between them. This CDR3 spans 15 amino acids. Looked up from germline, CDR1 is MNHEY and CDR2 is SVGAGI. CDR3 region: CATQPGLSDYTEAFF. CDR3 bases: TGTGCCACTCAACCCGGGTTGTCCGATTACACTGAAGCTTTCTTT.

At least ten counts were recorded for this clonotype. The chain combines TRBV12-3 or TRBV12-4 with TRBJ2-7; D is possibly TRBD1 (6 bases). V dropped 6 bases and J dropped 2 bases, with 8 bases sitting between them. This CDR3 is 12 amino acids long. The CDR3 DNA follows: TGTGCCAGCAGGAGGGACACCTACGAGCAGTACTTC. Encoded protein: CASRRDTYEQYF.

This clonotype was seen repeatedly, ten times or more. The chain combines TRBV13 with TRBJ1-2; tentative D call: TRBD1 (5 bases). Germline lookup yields CDR1 PRHDT and CDR2 FYEKMQ (reference sequence). The length of the CDR3 is 14 residues. V gave up 5 bases and J gave up 1 base, with 11 bases separating them. CDR3 residues: CASSRGRDNYGYTF. The CDR3 DNA sequence: TGTGCCAGCAGCCGGGGGAGAGATAACTATGGCTACACCTTC.

This clonotype was detected ten times or more. This chain joins TRBV9 and TRBJ2-2; 8 nucleotides align to TRBD1. The CDR3 spans 15 residues. V trimming: 5 bases; J trimming: 5 bases; junction bases outside the gene matches: 8. Germline-derived CDR1 and CDR2 are SGDLS and YYNGEE. The CDR3 reads CASREGTGRTGELFF. The CDR3 bases are TGTGCCAGCAGAGAGGGGACAGGAAGAACCGGGGAGCTGTTTTTT. Combining the CDR3 with reference TRBV9 and TRBJ2-2 gives the whole variable domain DSGVTQTPKHLITATGQRVTLRCSPRSGDLSVYWYQQSLDQGLQFLIQYYNGEERAKGNILERFSAQQFPDLHSELNLSSLELGDSALYFCASREGTGRTGELFFGEGSRLTVL.

This clonotype was detected ten times or more. The chain combines TRBV7-9 with TRBJ2-7; weak D call: TRBD1 (5 bases). From germline, CDR1 is SEHNR and CDR2 FQNEAQ (reference sequence). CDR3 size: 13 residues. V dropped 1 base and J dropped 2 bases, with 6 bases sitting between them. Here the CDR3 reads CASSLDRPYEQYF. As DNA, the CDR3 is TGTGCCAGCAGCTTAGACAGGCCCTACGAGCAGTACTTC.

In its sample, this clonotype was seen many times. V is TRBV7-9 and J is TRBJ2-7; no firm D call. Germline V CDR1 and CDR2: SEHNR, FQNEAQ (reference sequence). This CDR3 comprises 12 residues. V was cut by 2 bases and J by 6 bases, with 8 bases left in between. CDR3 in amino acids: CASSLYGPEQYF. The DNA of the CDR3 is TGTGCCAGCAGCTTATACGGACCCGAGCAGTACTTC.

This clonotype was recorded many times. This sequence joins TRBV11-2 and TRBJ1-2; D call uncertain. V lost 0 bases and J lost 7, with 6 bases in between. The CDR3 loop spans 12 amino acids. Germline V gives CDR1 SGHAT, CDR2 FQNNGV. The DNA of the CDR3 is TGTGCCAGCAGCTTAGATCGGGGTGGCTACACCTTC. This sequence encodes CASSLDRGGYTF.

This clonotype came up many times. The chain joins TRBV5-1 to TRBJ1-2; 9 bases agree with TRBD1. The germline CDR1 and CDR2 sequences are SGHRS and YFSETQ. With 4 bases clipped from V and 8 bases from J, the junction kept 6 bases outside the gene matches. The CDR3 runs to 13 residues. The CDR3 sequence: CASSIQGAQGYTF. The CDR3 nucleotides read TGCGCCAGCAGCATACAGGGGGCGCAAGGCTACACCTTC. The whole variable domain, filled in from reference TRBV5-1 and TRBJ1-2, reads KAGVTQTPRYLIKTRGQQVTLSCSPISGHRSVSWYQQTPGQGLQFLFEYFSETQRNKGNFPGRFSGRQFSNSRSEMNVSTLELGDSALYLCASSIQGAQGYTFGSGTRLTVV.

This clonotype was detected many times. The chain recombines TRBV6-1 with TRBJ1-3, with TRBD1 as a possible D gene (5 bases). The V end was cut by 2 bases, the J end by 2 bases, with 10 bases between. The CDR3 spans 15 residues. Germline V gives CDR1 MNHNS, CDR2 SASEGT. The CDR3 nucleotides are TGTGCCAGCAGTGAACTTGACAGCCCTGGAAACACCATATATTTT. This sequence encodes CASSELDSPGNTIYF.

This clonotype was counted a few times. The chain's CDR3 is CASSQFPLGQETQYF. In nucleotides, the CDR3 is TGTGCCAGCAGCCAATTTCCCCTAGGCCAAGAGACCCAGTACTTC. The V gene is TRBV3-1, the J gene TRBJ2-5, with D uncertain. Germline CDR1 is LGHDT and CDR2 is YNNKEL (reference sequence). There are 15 residues in the CDR3. V gave up 2 bases and J gave up 1 base, with 11 bases separating them.

This clonotype came up many times. The chain uses TRBV7-6 and TRBJ1-4; 9 nucleotides line up with TRBD1. Germline-derived CDR1 and CDR2 are SGHVS and FNYEAQ. There are 16 residues in the CDR3. V gave up 2 bases and J gave up 4 bases; unmatched junction bases: 5. This chain's CDR3 is CASSLFSGQGNEKLFF. In DNA form, the CDR3 reads TGTGCCAGCAGCTTATTTTCGGGACAGGGTAATGAAAAACTGTTTTTT.

This clonotype was observed many times. The rearrangement links TRBV7-6 to TRBJ1-4; 8 nucleotides line up with TRBD1. Germline lookup yields CDR1 SGHVS and CDR2 FNYEAQ. With V trimmed by 5 bases and J by 8 bases, 13 bases remained unmatched. The CDR3 is 16 amino acids. The CDR3 sequence is CASSQPSDRGEEKLFF. CDR3 sequence (DNA): TGTGCCAGCAGCCAACCCAGCGACAGGGGAGAGGAAAAACTGTTTTTT.

This clonotype has ten or more counts. J is TRBJ2-7 and V is TRBV20-1, with 9 bases aligning to TRBD1. V dropped 6 bases and J dropped 4; count of bases not matched to a gene: 10. The CDR3 is made up of 14 amino acids. Per the germline V gene, CDR1 is DFQATT and CDR2 is SNEGSKA (reference sequence). CDR3 nucleotide sequence: TGCAGTGCGCCGACCGGGACAGGGATGTACGAGCAGTACTTC. It encodes CSAPTGTGMYEQYF.

The table lists this clonotype with many counts. The chain has TRBV3-1 and TRBJ2-3; D is undetermined. V was trimmed by 0 bases and J by 1 base, leaving 14 bases between them. CDR3 length: 17 residues. The germline CDR1 and CDR2 sequences are LGHDT and YNNKEL (reference sequence). In DNA, the CDR3 is TGTGCCAGCAGCCAAGATCCCCGGATAGGACGCACAGATACGCAGTATTTT. It translates to CASSQDPRIGRTDTQYF.